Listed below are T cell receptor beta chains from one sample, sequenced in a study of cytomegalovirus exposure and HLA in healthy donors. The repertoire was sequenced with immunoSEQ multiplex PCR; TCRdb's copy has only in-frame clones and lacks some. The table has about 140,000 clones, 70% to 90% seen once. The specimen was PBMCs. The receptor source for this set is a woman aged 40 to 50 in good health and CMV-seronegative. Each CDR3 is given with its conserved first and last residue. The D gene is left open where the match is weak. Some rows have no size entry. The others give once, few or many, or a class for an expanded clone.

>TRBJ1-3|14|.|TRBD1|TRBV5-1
CASSTGTVASTIYF
TGCGCCAGCAGCACCGGGACAGTCGCATCCACCATATATTTT
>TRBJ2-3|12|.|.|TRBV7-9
CASSLGEDTQYF
TGTGCCAGCAGCTTAGGGGAGGATACGCAGTATTTT
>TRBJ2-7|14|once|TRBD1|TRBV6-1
CASSLTGYHDEQYF
TGTGCCAGCAGCCTGACAGGGTATCATGACGAGCAGTACTTC
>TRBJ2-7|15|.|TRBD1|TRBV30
CAWSGSGTAQYEQYF
TGTGCCTGGAGCGGATCCGGGACAGCACAATACGAGCAGTACTTC
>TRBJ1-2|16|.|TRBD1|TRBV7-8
CASSSRDRPRGYGYTF
TGTGCCAGCAGCTCGCGGGACAGGCCAAGGGGCTATGGCTACACCTTC
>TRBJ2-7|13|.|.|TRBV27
CASSLSSLYEQYF
TGTGCCAGCAGTTTAAGCTCTCTTTACGAGCAGTACTTC
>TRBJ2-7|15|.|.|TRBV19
CASSARAASAYEQYF
TGTGCCAGTAGTGCCCGAGCTGCAAGTGCTTACGAGCAGTACTTC
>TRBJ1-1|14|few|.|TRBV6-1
CASREQGMNTEAFF
TGTGCCAGCAGAGAACAGGGCATGAACACTGAAGCTTTCTTT
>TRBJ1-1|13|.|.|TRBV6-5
CASSSGQSLEAFF
TGTGCCAGCAGTTCCGGACAGAGCCTTGAAGCTTTCTTT
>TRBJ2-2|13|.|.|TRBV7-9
CASSSKNTGELFF
TGTGCCAGCAGCTCAAAAAACACCGGGGAGCTGTTTTTT
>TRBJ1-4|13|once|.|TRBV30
CAWTRSFNEKLFF
TGTGCCTGGACCCGGTCCTTCAATGAAAAACTGTTTTTT
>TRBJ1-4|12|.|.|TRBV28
CASRVSEEKLFF
TGTGCCAGCAGGGTCTCTGAGGAAAAACTGTTTTTT
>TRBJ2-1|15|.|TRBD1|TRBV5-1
CASGTGTATYNEQFF
TGCGCCAGCGGAACCGGGACAGCAACCTACAATGAGCAGTTCTTC
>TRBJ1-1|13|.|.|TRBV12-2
CASRPPGGPEAFF
TGTGCAAGTCGCCCCCCGGGGGGACCTGAAGCTTTCTTT
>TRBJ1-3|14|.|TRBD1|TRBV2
CASSFRDSDYTIYF
TGTGCCAGCAGTTTCCGGGACAGCGACTACACCATATATTTT
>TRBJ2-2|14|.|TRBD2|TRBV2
CASRRLAYTGELFF
TGTGCCAGCAGAAGACTAGCGTACACCGGGGAGCTGTTTTTT
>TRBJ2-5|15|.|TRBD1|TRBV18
CASSNTGGKEETQYF
TGTGCCAGCTCAAATACAGGGGGCAAGGAAGAGACCCAGTACTTC
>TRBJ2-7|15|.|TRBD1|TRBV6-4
CASSDGDRGPYEQYF
TGTGCCAGCAGTGACGGGGACAGGGGGCCCTACGAGCAGTACTTC
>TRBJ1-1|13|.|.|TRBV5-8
CASSLRQEWYAFF
TGTGCCAGCAGCTTAAGACAGGAGTGGTACGCTTTCTTT
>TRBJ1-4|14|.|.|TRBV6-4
CASSGERSTEKLFF
TGTGCCAGCAGTGGGGAGCGATCGACTGAAAAACTGTTTTTT
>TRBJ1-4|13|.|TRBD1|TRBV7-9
CASSSDRNEKLFF
TGTGCCAGCAGCTCGGACAGGAATGAAAAACTGTTTTTT
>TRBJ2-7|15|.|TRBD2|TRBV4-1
CASSQAGGPEYEQYF
TGCGCCAGCAGCCAAGCGGGAGGGCCGGAGTACGAGCAGTACTTC
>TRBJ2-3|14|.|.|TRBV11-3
CASSPGLSTDTQYF
TGTGCCAGCAGCCCGGGACTCAGCACAGATACGCAGTATTTT
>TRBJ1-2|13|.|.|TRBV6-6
CASTPSGFYGYTF
TGTGCCAGCACCCCGTCCGGTTTCTATGGCTACACCTTC
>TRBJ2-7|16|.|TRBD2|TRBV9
CASSVGFTSGDFQQYF
TGTGCCAGCAGCGTAGGGTTCACTAGCGGGGATTTTCAGCAGTACTTC
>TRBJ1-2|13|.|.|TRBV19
CASREAYMSGYTF
TGTGCCAGTAGAGAGGCTTATATGTCTGGCTACACCTTC
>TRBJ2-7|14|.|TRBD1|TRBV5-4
CASSRDRGLYEQYF
TGTGCCAGCAGCAGGGACAGGGGGCTCTACGAGCAGTACTTC
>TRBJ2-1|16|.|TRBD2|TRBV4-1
CASSQVGLAENNEQFF
TGCGCCAGCAGCCAAGTGGGACTAGCGGAAAACAATGAGCAGTTCTTC